These 28 T cell receptor beta chains originate from one sample sequenced in a study of OX40 agonist ivuxolimab in advanced cancers. Libraries were made using the immunoSEQ multiplex PCR assay. TCRdb carries this immuneACCESS record with in-frame sequences only. Its versions omit some clonotypes, under half of them owing to an unresolved V gene in the studies checked, with the rest unexplained. The table for this sample lists some 80,000 clones; around 90% of them were counted only once. Approximately 0.3% of the sample is in the top ten clones. The source was CD4+ or CD8+ T cells sorted from blood, collected in a trial of the OX40 agonist ivuxolimab. These receptors originate from an adult with an advanced solid tumor such as melanoma, head and neck, liver or kidney cancer.

J is TRBJ2-1 and V is TRBV27; D might be TRBD1 (5 bases). Germline V gene lookup returns CDR1 MNHEY and CDR2 SMNVEV (reference sequence). This CDR3 is 11 amino acids long. Trimming shortened V by 6 bases and J by 10 bases, and 10 bases separated the two germline ends. The CDR3: CASRQRQEQFF. Written as DNA, the CDR3 is TGTGCCAGCAGACAGCGACAGGAGCAGTTCTTC.

This clone was seen only a few times. The J gene is TRBJ1-1, the V gene TRBV7-9; no clear D gene. The CDR3 contains 13 residues. V gave up 4 bases and J gave up 0 bases, with 6 bases separating them. The germline V gene encodes CDR1 SEHNR and CDR2 FQNEAQ (reference sequence). The DNA of the CDR3 is TGTGCCAGCAGCTATAGGCTGAACACTGAAGCTTTCTTT. This codes for CASSYRLNTEAFF.

This rearrangement joins TRBV27 to TRBJ2-7; 7 bases line up with TRBD2. CDR3 length equals 14 residues. Germline CDR1 reads MNHEY; CDR2 reads SMNVEV (reference sequence). The V segment lost 6 bases and the J segment 3 bases; nucleotides outside the gene matches: 8. CDR3 residues: CASSRTGGNYEQYF. The CDR3 coding sequence is TGTGCCAGCAGCCGAACGGGGGGTAACTACGAGCAGTACTTC.

This chain connects TRBV29-1 to TRBJ1-1, with D unresolved. CDR3 length equals 13 residues. Deletions cut 4 bases from V and 3 bases from J, with 12 bases between. Germline V lookup: CDR1 SQVTM, CDR2 ANQGSEA. CDR3 sequence (DNA): TGCAGCGTTGGGATTAAAGGTGACACTGAAGCTTTCTTT. It codes for CSVGIKGDTEAFF.

The chain links TRBV6-4 to TRBJ2-1; no clear D. The CDR3 loop spans 16 amino acids. Trimming left V 4 bases short and J 2 bases short, with 15 bases between. Per the germline V gene, CDR1 is MRHNA and CDR2 is SNTAGT. Here the CDR3 DNA reads TGTGCCAGCAGTGTCGAGTCGAGTTATCCCTACAATGAGCAGTTCTTC. This translates into CASSVESSYPYNEQFF.

The rearrangement uses TRBV5-4 and TRBJ1-2; no reliable D call. The CDR3 sequence is 13 residues long. In germline, CDR1 is SGHNT, CDR2 YYREEE (reference sequence). The V and J ends lost 4 bases and 2 bases respectively, with 9 bases between them. In nucleotides, the CDR3 is TGTGCCAGCAGCCTTGACGGAAACTATGGCTACACCTTC. Its translation is CASSLDGNYGYTF.

This clone occurred once. The chain joins TRBV19 to TRBJ2-2, with a tentative D call TRBD1 (6 bases). This CDR3 spans 14 amino acids. Germline CDR1 reads LNHDA; CDR2 reads SQIVND (reference sequence). Trimming took off 4 bases at V and 7 bases at J, with 13 bases between the two ends. This chain's CDR3 is CASSTRGKSGELFF. DNA for the CDR3: TGTGCCAGTAGTACGAGGGGGAAGAGCGGGGAGCTGTTTTTT.

The rearrangement links TRBV11-2 to TRBJ2-2; D remains unclear. CDR1 is SGHAT and CDR2 is FQNNGV in the germline V gene. CDR3 length equals 14 residues. V lost 4 bases, J lost 1 base, and 7 bases lay in between. In DNA, the CDR3 is TGTGCCAGCAGCTCAAGGAGGAACACCGGGGAGCTGTTTTTT. It encodes CASSSRRNTGELFF.

The chain carries TRBV5-5 and TRBJ2-6; 10 positions match TRBD1. This CDR3 contains 17 residues. The V gene's germline CDR1 is SGHKS and CDR2 YYEKEE (reference sequence). With 3 bases clipped from V and 4 bases from J, the junction kept 7 bases outside the gene matches. CDR3 sequence: CASSSGQGVAGANVLTF. CDR3 bases: TGTGCCAGCAGCTCTGGACAGGGGGTAGCCGGGGCCAACGTCCTGACTTTC.

There are a few counts of this clone. This rearrangement joins TRBV2 to TRBJ2-5; 7 bases map to TRBD2. With V trimmed by 7 bases and J by 2 bases, 7 bases remained unmatched. The CDR3 is 14 amino acids. Per germline, CDR1 SNHLY and CDR2 FYNNEI. CDR3 protein: CASMGLREQETQYF. The CDR3 DNA follows: TGTGCCAGCATGGGACTACGGGAACAAGAGACCCAGTACTTC.

The chain recombines TRBV5-4 with TRBJ1-1; a possible D gene is TRBD1 (6 bases). The CDR3 spans 14 residues. V lost 3 bases and J lost 10, with 19 bases in between. CDR1 is SGHNT and CDR2 is YYREEE in the germline V gene (reference sequence). In nucleotides, the CDR3 is TGTGCCAGCAGCTCTAGGGGGGCCGGTCAGTCAGCTTTCTTT. The encoded protein is CASSSRGAGQSAFF.

The chain joins TRBV7-2 to TRBJ2-3; 7 bases line up with TRBD1. The CDR3 has 14 residues. The junction had 5 bases not matched to a gene; V was cut back by 2 bases and J by 6 bases. Germline lookup yields CDR1 SGHTA and CDR2 FQGNSA. The CDR3 here is CASSLLGQSDTQYF. The CDR3 bases are TGTGCCAGCAGCTTATTGGGACAGAGCGATACGCAGTATTTT.

This clone has just one count. V usage is TRBV7-8 and J usage is TRBJ1-3; D gene unclear. CDR1 is SGHVS, CDR2 FQNEAQ, per germline. The V gene lost 3 bases and the J gene lost 0 bases, with 9 bases spanning the gap. This CDR3 spans 15 amino acids. The DNA for the CDR3 is TGTGCCAGCAGCTTTGGCAGGTCCTCTGGAAACACCATATATTTT. This translates into CASSFGRSSGNTIYF.

The J gene is TRBJ1-3, the V gene TRBV5-1; the D is unclear. V lost 3 bases and J lost 5, with 9 bases in between. Looked up from germline, CDR1 is SGHRS and CDR2 is YFSETQ. The CDR3 extends over 13 amino acids. The CDR3 reads CASSSDGRNTIYF. The DNA for the CDR3 is TGCGCCAGCAGCTCGGACGGGAGAAACACCATATATTTT.

This sequence joins TRBV4-1 and TRBJ1-1, with D hard to call. Germline CDR1 and CDR2: MGHRA and YSYEKL. Trimming pared 5 bases from V and 8 bases from J, leaving 18 bases between. The CDR3 is 14 residues long. CDR3 coding DNA: TGCGCCAGCAGCTTATATCAACTCAGTCCGGAAGCTTTCTTT. It is translated as CASSLYQLSPEAFF.

CDR3 protein: CASTEGLVEKGYTF. The CDR3 coding sequence is TGTGCCAGCACCGAGGGACTGGTAGAAAAGGGCTACACCTTC. The rearrangement uses TRBV2 and TRBJ1-2; TRBD1 is a possible D gene (5 bases). The germline CDR1 and CDR2 sequences are SNHLY and FYNNEI. The germline V and J ends were trimmed by 7 bases and 8 bases, with 20 bases remaining between them. The CDR3 loop spans 14 amino acids. The complete variable domain, with remaining parts taken from reference TRBV2 and TRBJ1-2, reads EPEVTQTPSHQVTQMGQEVILRCVPISNHLYFYWYRQILGQKVEFLVSFYNNEISEKSEIFDDQFSVERPDGSNFTLKIRSTKLEDSAMYFCASTEGLVEKGYTFGSGTRLTVV.

This chain links TRBV2 with TRBJ2-5; 8 bases match TRBD2. The ends lost 0 bases at V and 7 bases at J; junction bases unmatched: 10. This CDR3 contains 16 residues. The V gene's germline CDR1 is SNHLY and CDR2 FYNNEI. CDR3 loop: CASSEAETSVGGTQYF. DNA for the CDR3: TGTGCCAGCAGTGAAGCGGAGACTAGCGTCGGAGGGACCCAGTACTTC.

The chain is built from TRBV9 and TRBJ2-3; 7 nucleotides line up with TRBD1. The CDR3 totals 16 residues. Trimming took 0 bases from V and 1 from J; bases not matched to a gene: 5. Germline-derived CDR1 and CDR2 are SGDLS and YYNGEE. The chain's CDR3 is CASSVGTGGRTDTQYF. The CDR3 DNA sequence: TGTGCCAGCAGCGTAGGGACAGGCGGACGCACAGATACGCAGTATTTT.

The gene calls are TRBV19 and TRBJ2-3; weak D call: TRBD2 (6 bases). Looked up from germline, CDR1 is LNHDA and CDR2 is SQIVND (reference sequence). Trimming took off 3 bases at V and 2 bases at J, with 12 bases between the two ends. CDR3 length: 15 amino acids. CDR3 in DNA: TGTGCCAGTAGTATCCGAGCGGGCGCCACAGATACGCAGTATTTT. Translating gives CASSIRAGATDTQYF. Combining the CDR3 with reference TRBV19 and TRBJ2-3 gives the whole variable domain DGGITQSPKYLFRKEGQNVTLSCEQNLNHDAMYWYRQDPGQGLRLIYYSQIVNDFQKGDIAEGYSVSREKKESFPLTVTSAQKNPTAFYLCASSIRAGATDTQYFGPGTRLTVL.

This chain connects TRBV15 to TRBJ2-7; D ambiguous. CDR1 is LNHNV, CDR2 YYDKDF, per germline (reference sequence). Between the trimmed V and J ends, which lost 0 bases and 6 bases, there was a span of 15 bases. This CDR3 is 15 amino acids long. The CDR3 here is CATSRDSPSPGEQYF. The DNA of the CDR3 is TGTGCCACCAGCAGAGATAGTCCATCTCCGGGCGAGCAGTACTTC.

The CDR3 region is CASNFRTTQETQYF. DNA for the CDR3: TGTGCCAGCAACTTTCGGACCACCCAAGAGACCCAGTACTTC. The rearrangement uses TRBV13 and TRBJ2-5, with no clear D. There are 14 residues in the CDR3. The V end was cut by 7 bases, the J end by 1 base, with 13 bases between. Germline V lookup: CDR1 PRHDT, CDR2 FYEKMQ (reference sequence).

The V and J genes are TRBV7-3 and TRBJ2-1; 8 bases agree with TRBD1. The CDR3 spans 15 residues. J was trimmed by 6 bases and V by 5 bases; bases with no gene match: 9. Looked up from germline, CDR1 is SGHTA and CDR2 is FQGTGA. CDR3 protein: CASSPGQGPSNEQFF. As DNA, the CDR3 is TGTGCCAGCAGCCCTGGACAGGGACCTTCCAATGAGCAGTTCTTC.

The chain has TRBV30 and TRBJ1-2; the D gene is possibly TRBD1 (6 bases). This CDR3 region has 13 residues. In germline, CDR1 is GTSNPN, CDR2 SVGIG (reference sequence). V lost 3 bases to trimming and J lost 2 bases, with 10 bases between them. The CDR3, as DNA: TGTGCCTGGAGCCCGGGACAAAACTATGGCTACACCTTC. Its protein is CAWSPGQNYGYTF.

J is TRBJ2-2 and V is TRBV10-1; 7 positions match TRBD2. The CDR3 has 16 residues. V shed 2 bases and J 8 bases; nucleotides not matched to a gene: 11. The V gene's germline CDR1 is WNHNN and CDR2 SYGVQD (reference sequence). Here the CDR3 reads CASSEEGSGKGGELFF. The DNA of the CDR3 is TGCGCCAGCAGTGAGGAGGGCAGCGGGAAGGGAGGGGAGCTGTTTTTT.

The chain joins TRBV6-5 to TRBJ2-7; D tentatively fits TRBD1 or TRBD2 (5 bases each). V dropped 7 bases and J dropped 6 bases, with 19 bases sitting between them. Germline-derived CDR1 and CDR2 are MNHEY and SVGAGI. The CDR3 sequence is 14 residues long. Written as DNA, the CDR3 is TGTGCCAGCAAAGCCGGGACGGTGGCTGGCGAGCAGTACTTC. Protein: CASKAGTVAGEQYF.

The DNA of the CDR3 is TGTGCCAGCAGCGTAGACAGGGGCGGCTACACCTTC. Its translation: CASSVDRGGYTF. This chain joins TRBV9 and TRBJ1-2; TRBD1 matches 7 bases. V shed 0 bases and J 8 bases; nucleotides not matched to a gene: 1. CDR1 is SGDLS, CDR2 YYNGEE, per germline. The CDR3 loop spans 12 amino acids. The variable domain in full, with the rest retrieved from reference TRBV9 and TRBJ1-2, is DSGVTQTPKHLITATGQRVTLRCSPRSGDLSVYWYQQSLDQGLQFLIQYYNGEERAKGNILERFSAQQFPDLHSELNLSSLELGDSALYFCASSVDRGGYTFGSGTRLTVV.

This chain connects TRBV7-2 to TRBJ2-1; D call uncertain. V dropped 2 bases and J dropped 7 bases, with 6 bases sitting between them. The length of the CDR3 is 12 residues. Germline V gene sequence: CDR1 SGHTA, CDR2 FQGNSA. In nucleotides, the CDR3 is TGTGCCAGCAGCTTAACTACTAATGAGCAGTTCTTC. Amino acid sequence: CASSLTTNEQFF.

This chain joins TRBV14 and TRBJ2-7; D tentatively reads TRBD1 or TRBD2 (7 bases each). Germline V gene sequence: CDR1 SGHDN, CDR2 FVKESK. The CDR3 sequence is 15 residues long. V lost 1 base and J 4 bases, leaving 14 bases between the germline ends. The CDR3 reads CASSQGQGGRYEQYF. CDR3 DNA: TGTGCCAGCAGCCAAGGACAGGGAGGGAGATACGAGCAGTACTTC.